This record concerns one T cell receptor beta chain sequence. Its antigen is not identified. The source of the sample is a study of a mutant IDH1 vaccine in newly diagnosed glioma. Produced via immunoSEQ multiplex PCR; TCRdb's table is partial and in-frame only. The data show about 70,000 clones, around 83% seen once. Stated time point: baseline, week 1 (first vaccination visit). As for treatment: pre-vaccination baseline after standard-of-care therapy. This CDR3 is built from 13 residues. Between the trimmed V and J ends, which lost 6 bases and 3 bases, there was a span of 11 bases. In germline, CDR1 is MNHNS, CDR2 SASEGT. Study-wide points: Apparently, pseudoprogression bore no relation to changes among the top peripheral T cell clonotypes.

The starting material was peripheral blood mononuclear cells (PBMCs), obtained from a glioma patient treated with radiotherapy, temozolomide or both. The chain recombines TRBV6-1 with TRBJ2-5; no firm D call. The sequence derives from a woman younger than 30 with glioma. Some clones in this sample may be carry-over from other donors' samples. The CDR3 DNA is TGTGCCAGCAGAGGCTCGGTGGAAGAGACCCAGTACTTC. Residues: CASRGSVEETQYF.